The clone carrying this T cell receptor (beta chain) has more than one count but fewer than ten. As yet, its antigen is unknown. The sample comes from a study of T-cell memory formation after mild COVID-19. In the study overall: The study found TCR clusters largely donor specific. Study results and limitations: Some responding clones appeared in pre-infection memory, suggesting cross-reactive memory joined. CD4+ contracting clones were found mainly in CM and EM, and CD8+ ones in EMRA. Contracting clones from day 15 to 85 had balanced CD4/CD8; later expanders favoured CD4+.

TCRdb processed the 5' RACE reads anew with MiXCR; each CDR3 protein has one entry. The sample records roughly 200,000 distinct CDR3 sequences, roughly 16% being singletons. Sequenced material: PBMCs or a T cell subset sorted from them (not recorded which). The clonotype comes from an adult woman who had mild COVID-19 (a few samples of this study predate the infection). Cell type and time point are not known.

CDR3 coding DNA: TGCGCCAGCAGCCAAAGGACAGGGCAAGGCGGGGAGCTGTTTTTT. It yields the protein CASSQRTGQGGELFF. This sequence joins TRBV5-1 and TRBJ2-2; 8 bases agree with TRBD1. Trimming cost V 4 bases and J 7 bases; bases outside gene matches: 9. Germline lookup yields CDR1 SGHRS and CDR2 YFSETQ. This CDR3 spans 15 amino acids.